The 21 T cell receptor beta chains reported below all come from one sample, sequenced in a study of T-cell reconstitution after alpha-beta-depleted transplantation in children. Using unique molecular identifiers, the investigators prepared the TCRbeta library. From the PCR reads, TCRdb called clonotypes with MiXCR, one entry per CDR3 protein. Counted here are 200,000 to 250,000 distinct CDR3 sequences, 9.7% occurring once; the ten biggest clones make up 5.1%. Sequencing was performed on PBMCs from the stem cell graft donor, taken from the stem cell graft. The receptors come from a human donor who donated a stem cell graft to a child with SCID.

The table lists this clonotype with many counts. The V gene is TRBV20-1, the J gene TRBJ1-1; possible D gene TRBD1, 5 bases. CDR1 is DFQATT, CDR2 SNEGSKA, per germline (reference sequence). There are 14 residues in the CDR3. V was trimmed by 1 base and J by 1 base, leaving 10 bases between them. CDR3: CSARVRGGNTEAFF. CDR3 coding DNA: TGCAGTGCTAGAGTGCGGGGGGGGAACACTGAAGCTTTCTTT.

This clonotype came up many times. The rearrangement joins TRBV12-3 or TRBV12-4 to TRBJ2-2; D remains ambiguous. The CDR3 length is 13 residues. The V end was cut by 8 bases, the J end by 5 bases, with 12 bases between. The CDR3 nucleotides read TGTGCCAGCGGGGAACGGATGACCGGGGAGCTGTTTTTT. This encodes CASGERMTGELFF.

This clonotype was counted at least ten times. J is TRBJ1-1 and V is TRBV15, with a possible D match to TRBD1 (5 bases). From germline, CDR1 is LNHNV and CDR2 YYDKDF (reference sequence). Trimming shortened V by 3 bases and J by 4 bases, and 12 bases separated the two germline ends. The CDR3 extends over 14 amino acids. The CDR3: CATSSTGGVTEAFF. The CDR3 DNA is TGTGCCACCAGCAGTACGGGGGGGGTCACTGAAGCTTTCTTT.

This clonotype has ten or more counts. The chain employs TRBV7-2 and TRBJ1-1; D possibly corresponds to TRBD1 (5 bases). Germline V lookup: CDR1 SGHTA, CDR2 FQGNSA. Trimming stripped 1 base from V and 8 bases from J, with 11 bases between. This CDR3 has 13 amino acids. CDR3 sequence reads: CASSLEDTFEAFF. CDR3 sequence (DNA): TGTGCCAGCAGCTTAGAGGACACTTTCGAAGCTTTCTTT.

This chain uses TRBV11-2 with TRBJ1-5, with 10 bases that match TRBD1. Germline-derived CDR1 and CDR2 are SGHAT and FQNNGV. This CDR3 is built from 15 residues. V trimming: 8 bases; J trimming: 11 bases; junction bases outside the gene matches: 15. The CDR3 region has the DNA TGTGCCAGCGGCTCCGGGGGGGACAGGGGCTTATCCCAGCATTTT. This sequence encodes CASGSGGDRGLSQHF.

In its sample, this clonotype was seen a few times. This chain uses TRBV5-1 with TRBJ2-7, with 11 bases fitting TRBD2. The CDR3 totals 15 residues. The germline CDR1 and CDR2 sequences are SGHRS and YFSETQ. V gave up 1 base and J gave up 6 bases; unmatched junction bases: 6. This CDR3 reads CASSLTSGGAFEQYF. The CDR3 coding sequence is TGCGCCAGCAGCTTGACTAGCGGGGGAGCTTTCGAGCAGTACTTC.

This clonotype occurred many times. This chain's CDR3 is CASRAEPQETQYF. The CDR3 DNA reads TGCGCCAGCAGGGCCGAACCTCAAGAGACCCAGTACTTC. The gene calls are TRBV5-1 and TRBJ2-5; D call uncertain. The CDR3 covers 13 residues. V lost 5 bases to trimming and J lost 2 bases, with 10 bases between them. Per the germline V gene, CDR1 is SGHRS and CDR2 is YFSETQ. Full variable domain (rest looked up from reference TRBV5-1 and TRBJ2-5): KAGVTQTPRYLIKTRGQQVTLSCSPISGHRSVSWYQQTPGQGLQFLFEYFSETQRNKGNFPGRFSGRQFSNSRSEMNVSTLELGDSALYLCASRAEPQETQYFGPGTRLLVL.

This clonotype was found many times. This rearrangement joins TRBV6-1 to TRBJ2-3, with TRBD2 identical over 8 bases. V trimming: 5 bases; J trimming: 7 bases; junction bases outside the gene matches: 14. The germline CDR1 and CDR2 sequences are MNHNS and SASEGT. CDR3 size: 16 residues. The CDR3 DNA is TGTGCCAGCAGTCCCAGCGTGACGGGGGGGCCTTATACGCAGTATTTT. Its protein product is CASSPSVTGGPYTQYF.

This clonotype was counted at least ten times. The chain combines TRBV20-1 with TRBJ1-5; possible D gene TRBD1, 5 bases. Trimming took 1 base from V and 4 from J, leaving 23 bases between them. Looked up from germline, CDR1 is DFQATT and CDR2 is SNEGSKA (reference sequence). The CDR3 totals 18 residues. The CDR3 sequence is CSARGRGTDLTLNQPQHF. The DNA for the CDR3 is TGCAGTGCTAGAGGCCGGGGGACGGATCTCACCTTAAATCAGCCCCAGCATTTT.

Note on this clonotype: It may be a read error: a sequence one base away is much more abundant. Since the CDR3 does not end with the conserved phenylalanine or tryptophan, this likely comes from a read error. The chain joins TRBV12-3 or TRBV12-4 to TRBJ2-5, with 14 nucleotides matching TRBD2. J lost 5 bases, V lost 5 bases, and 7 bases had no gene match. This CDR3 is 16 amino acids long. CDR3 bases: TGTGCCAGCAGTCACGGACTAGCGGGGGGAGGTGAGACCCAGTACTCC. Its protein is CASSHGLAGGGETQYS.

The chain employs TRBV6-5 and TRBJ2-7; D is perhaps TRBD1 or TRBD2 (5 bases each). The CDR3 is 16 amino acids. The V and J ends lost 0 bases and 2 bases respectively, with 14 bases between them. Germline V lookup: CDR1 MNHEY, CDR2 SVGAGI. In nucleotides, the CDR3 is TGTGCCAGCAGTTACTCGACCCGGGGCCTACCCTACGAGCAGTACTTC. Its protein is CASSYSTRGLPYEQYF.

Many counts were recorded for this clonotype. This chain connects TRBV12-3 or TRBV12-4 to TRBJ2-1; tentatively, D is TRBD2 (5 bases). The length of the CDR3 is 14 residues. V lost 8 bases and J lost 4, with 15 bases in between. The DNA for the CDR3 is TGTGCCAGCCTCGACTCGAGGACTTACAATGAGCAGTTCTTC. This codes for CASLDSRTYNEQFF.

This clonotype was counted many times. The J gene is TRBJ2-3, the V gene TRBV2, with a weak D call TRBD2 (6 bases). The CDR3 extends over 14 amino acids. Trimming removed 8 bases at V and 6 bases at J, with 18 bases between. Germline-derived CDR1 and CDR2 are SNHLY and FYNNEI. The CDR3 protein is CASGGMSGYDTQYF. In DNA, the CDR3 is TGTGCCAGCGGGGGGATGTCGGGATACGATACGCAGTATTTT.

There are many counts of this clonotype. The rearrangement links TRBV5-1 to TRBJ2-1, with 8 nucleotides matching TRBD1. The CDR3 contains 16 residues. Trimming took 4 bases from V and 4 from J; bases not matched to a gene: 10. Germline-derived CDR1 and CDR2 are SGHRS and YFSETQ. The CDR3 is CASSEDPGQAYNEQFF. The CDR3 region has the DNA TGCGCCAGCAGCGAGGACCCGGGACAGGCGTACAATGAGCAGTTCTTC. Full variable domain (remainder filled in from reference TRBV5-1 and TRBJ2-1): KAGVTQTPRYLIKTRGQQVTLSCSPISGHRSVSWYQQTPGQGLQFLFEYFSETQRNKGNFPGRFSGRQFSNSRSEMNVSTLELGDSALYLCASSEDPGQAYNEQFFGPGTRLTVL.

This clonotype was seen more than once but under ten times. The CDR3 DNA reads TGTGCCAGCAGCGCCGATTCCGGGACAGGGTGGGGGGCTTTCTTT. Amino acid sequence: CASSADSGTGWGAFF. The gene calls are TRBV7-2 and TRBJ1-1, with TRBD1 matching 9 bases. This CDR3 contains 15 residues. Trimming cost V 5 bases and J 11 bases; bases outside gene matches: 15. Germline CDR1 is SGHTA and CDR2 is FQGNSA. Full variable domain (rest looked up from reference TRBV7-2 and TRBJ1-1): GAGVSQSPSNKVTEKGKDVELRCDPISGHTALYWYRQSLGQGLEFLIYFQGNSAPDKSGLPSDRFSAERTGGSVSTLTIQRTQQEDSAVYLCASSADSGTGWGAFFGQGTRLTVV.

The table lists this clonotype with many counts. The rearrangement joins TRBV29-1 to TRBJ2-3; TRBD2 agrees at 10 bases. The CDR3 extends over 15 amino acids. The germline V gene has CDR1 SQVTM and CDR2 ANQGSEA. Germline trimming cut 2 bases from V and 4 bases from J; bases unmatched to any gene: 6. This CDR3 reads CSVEIQRGGPDTQYF. CDR3 in DNA: TGCAGCGTTGAAATCCAGCGGGGGGGCCCAGATACGCAGTATTTT.

This clonotype has a count of ten or more. This chain uses TRBV14 with TRBJ1-1; no firm D call. Germline V gives CDR1 SGHDN, CDR2 FVKESK. V shed 4 bases and J shed 11 bases, with 14 bases lying between them. This CDR3 comprises 12 residues. The CDR3 loop reads CASSRHGVRAFF. CDR3 coding DNA: TGTGCCAGCAGCCGGCACGGCGTTCGGGCTTTCTTT.

This clonotype was counted many times. The chain is built from TRBV6-5 and TRBJ2-2, with D possibly being TRBD2 (6 bases). The CDR3 runs 16 residues. The V gene's germline CDR1 is MNHEY and CDR2 SVGAGI. The V end was cut by 1 base, the J end by 4 bases, with 13 bases between. CDR3: CASSYFQGEATGELFF. The CDR3 bases are TGTGCCAGCAGTTACTTTCAAGGGGAGGCCACCGGGGAGCTGTTTTTT.

V and J are TRBV10-3 and TRBJ2-6; tentative D call: TRBD2 (8 bases). Germline CDR1 reads ENHRY; CDR2 reads SYGVKD. The CDR3 runs to 15 residues. V shed 11 bases and J shed 3 bases, with 17 bases lying between them. The CDR3 DNA sequence: TGTGCCTCGATCGGGAGGGGGCTTGGGGCCAACGTCCTGACTTTC. This translates into CASIGRGLGANVLTF.

This clonotype was seen a few times. The chain is built from TRBV20-1 and TRBJ1-1; D remains unclear. The CDR3 has 13 residues. CDR1 and CDR2 (germline): DFQATT, SNEGSKA (reference sequence). V was clipped by 4 bases and J by 1 base, with 10 bases between them. The CDR3 sequence: CSATWRANTEAFF. In nucleotides, the CDR3 is TGCAGTGCTACCTGGAGGGCGAACACTGAAGCTTTCTTT.

This clonotype was detected ten times or more. The chain employs TRBV12-3 or TRBV12-4 and TRBJ2-5; D not certain. The CDR3 length is 13 residues. Trimming took off 3 bases at V and 3 bases at J, with 8 bases between the two ends. In DNA form, the CDR3 reads TGTGCCAGCAGTTTTTCGGCAGAAGAGACCCAGTACTTC. Protein product: CASSFSAEETQYF.